This T cell receptor beta chain emerged from a study of T cell clones after liver transplantation. Sequenced by immunoSEQ multiplex PCR; TCRdb stores in-frame clones only, minus some. This table has over 60,000 clones, about four fifths appearing once. The CDR3 contains 15 residues. J was trimmed by 4 bases and V by 8 bases; bases with no gene match: 10. CDR1 is MNHNY, CDR2 SVGAGI, per germline (reference sequence). The table lists this clone with a few counts. Sequencing used CD4+ T cells from blood, obtained before liver transplant. This TCR was recovered from a human donor who received a liver transplant. The chain joins TRBV6-6 to TRBJ2-7; the match to TRBD2 covers 11 bases. Written as DNA, the CDR3 is TGTGCCAGCCTTCCTGTAGCGGGAGGGGTTTACGAGCAGTACTTC. Protein sequence: CASLPVAGGVYEQYF.